The next 9 T cell receptor beta chains were all read from a single sample in a study of cytomegalovirus exposure and HLA in healthy donors. Both 60 Vbeta primers and 13 Jbeta primers went into the PCR. Some clones are missing from TCRdb's copy, which holds only in-frame ones; the method was immunoSEQ multiplex PCR. The sample lists approximately 160,000 clones, more than 65% occurring once. The source material was PBMCs. The receptors were sampled from a woman aged 25 to 45 in good health and CMV-seronegative.

The chain employs TRBV6-1 and TRBJ2-5; D possibly corresponds to TRBD2 (6 bases). This CDR3 is built from 14 residues. CDR1 and CDR2 (germline): MNHNS, SASEGT. V was cut by 10 bases and J by 2 bases, with 17 bases left in between. In DNA, the CDR3 is TGTGCCACCGGGGGACGGCAAGGGCAAGAGACCCAGTACTTC. Translation gives CATGGRQGQETQYF.

This clone occurred once. V gene TRBV19 combines with J gene TRBJ1-1; 7 bases align to TRBD1. Germline CDR1 LNHDA, CDR2 SQIVND (reference sequence). V lost 5 bases to trimming and J lost 0 bases; unmatched junction nucleotides: 6. This CDR3 region has 15 residues. The CDR3, as DNA: TGTGCCAGTAGTGGGGGACAGCCCATGAACACTGAAGCTTTCTTT. It codes for CASSGGQPMNTEAFF.

This clone was seen a handful of times. The chain couples TRBV25-1 to TRBJ1-1; D remains ambiguous. Between the trimmed V and J ends, which lost 5 bases and 0 bases, there was a span of 7 bases. The germline V gene has CDR1 MGHDK and CDR2 SYGVNS. This CDR3 comprises 13 residues. CDR3 in amino acids: CASSNTVNTEAFF. The CDR3 nucleotides are TGTGCCAGCAGTAACACAGTGAACACTGAAGCTTTCTTT.

V and J are TRBV12-5 and TRBJ2-7; D remains unclear. Per the germline V gene, CDR1 is LGHNT and CDR2 is FRNRAP. There are 14 residues in the CDR3. Trimming pared 6 bases from V and 2 bases from J, leaving 14 bases between. The CDR3 is CASGLRWPAYEQYF. The CDR3 region has the DNA TGTGCTAGTGGCCTTCGTTGGCCTGCCTACGAGCAGTACTTC.

This clone appeared a few times. The rearrangement uses TRBV5-1 and TRBJ1-1, with D uncertain. Trimming pared 0 bases from V and 3 bases from J, leaving 6 bases between. CDR1 and CDR2 (germline): SGHRS, YFSETQ. This CDR3 has 13 amino acids. CDR3 sequence: CASSLAQYTEAFF. CDR3 nucleotide sequence: TGCGCCAGCAGCTTGGCTCAGTACACTGAAGCTTTCTTT.

The chain links TRBV7-3 to TRBJ1-1; TRBD1 might be the D (6 bases). In germline, CDR1 is SGHTA, CDR2 FQGTGA. V was trimmed by 3 bases and J by 0 bases, leaving 11 bases between them. The CDR3 runs 15 residues. CDR3 region: CASSLRSGVNTEAFF. CDR3 nucleotides: TGTGCCAGCAGCTTGAGGTCAGGGGTGAACACTGAAGCTTTCTTT.

The chain uses TRBV6-1 and TRBJ1-5, with 9 bases identical to TRBD1. Trimming took 6 bases from V and 5 from J; bases not matched to a gene: 8. CDR1 and CDR2 (germline): MNHNS, SASEGT. The CDR3 extends over 15 amino acids. The CDR3 is CASSPAGDRDQPQHF. DNA for the CDR3: TGTGCCAGCAGCCCAGCGGGGGACAGGGATCAGCCCCAGCATTTT.

This chain links TRBV18 with TRBJ1-5; no reliable D call. This CDR3 contains 13 residues. Between the trimmed V and J ends, which lost 2 bases and 4 bases, there was a span of 6 bases. In germline, CDR1 is KGHSH, CDR2 LQKENI. CDR3 loop: CASSPVENQPQHF. As DNA, the CDR3 is TGTGCCAGCTCACCAGTAGAGAATCAGCCCCAGCATTTT.

This clone showed up just a few times. The chain combines TRBV7-2 with TRBJ2-1, with TRBD2 as a possible D gene (6 bases). Germline V CDR1 and CDR2: SGHTA, FQGNSA. The CDR3 runs 16 residues. V was shortened by 5 bases and J by 1 base, with 15 bases between the two germline ends. CDR3 amino acids: CASSPWSGSSYNEQFF. The CDR3 DNA reads as TGTGCCAGCAGCCCCTGGTCCGGGAGTTCCTACAATGAGCAGTTCTTC.